The rows below give T cell receptor beta chains drawn from one sample of a study of blood T cell repertoires in COVID-19. Here immunoSEQ multiplex PCR was the method, and the copy in TCRdb shows in-frame clones only, minus some. The profile covers about 240,000 clones, with more than 75% appearing a single time and around 12% taken by the ten largest. The specimen was peripheral blood. Every receptor here comes from an elderly man with acute or convalescent COVID-19. The CDR3 runs from the conserved cysteine through the conserved F or W. D genes are given only for firm matches. Clone size appears in some rows only: once, few, many, or a class for an expanded clone.

d_gene: NA; abundance: NA; j_gene: TRBJ2-7; v_gene: TRBV4-1; CDR3aa: CASSQALQWGGGEQYF; CDR3nt: TGCGCCAGCAGCCAAGCCCTACAATGGGGGGGCGGCGAGCAGTACTTC
d_gene: TRBD2; abundance: NA; j_gene: TRBJ2-5; v_gene: TRBV2; CDR3aa: CASRGTSGETQYF; CDR3nt: TGTGCCAGCAGGGGGACTAGCGGAGAGACCCAGTACTTC
d_gene: TRBD2; abundance: NA; j_gene: TRBJ2-5; v_gene: TRBV28; CDR3aa: CAFSRSSGNQETQYF; CDR3nt: TGTGCTTTTTCGAGATCTAGCGGGAACCAAGAGACCCAGTACTTC
d_gene: NA; abundance: NA; j_gene: TRBJ2-7; v_gene: TRBV28; CDR3aa: CASSLSKGLGTTAYEQYF; CDR3nt: TGTGCCAGCAGTTTAAGTAAAGGCCTAGGGACAACCGCCTACGAGCAGTACTTC
d_gene: NA; abundance: NA; j_gene: TRBJ1-3; v_gene: TRBV28; CDR3aa: CASSSGASGNTIYF; CDR3nt: TGTGCCAGCAGTTCAGGGGCCTCTGGAAACACCATATATTTT
d_gene: NA; abundance: NA; j_gene: TRBJ1-2; v_gene: TRBV6-4; CDR3aa: CASSDSANYGYTF; CDR3nt: TGTGCCAGCAGTGACAGCGCTAACTATGGCTACACCTTC
d_gene: NA; abundance: NA; j_gene: TRBJ1-4; v_gene: TRBV5-1; CDR3aa: CASSQQGANEKLFF; CDR3nt: TGCGCCAGCAGCCAACAGGGAGCTAATGAAAAACTGTTTTTT
d_gene: NA; abundance: NA; j_gene: TRBJ1-1; v_gene: TRBV5-1; CDR3aa: CASSLGALSTEAFF; CDR3nt: TGCGCCAGCAGCTTGGGAGCATTATCCACTGAAGCTTTCTTT
d_gene: TRBD1; abundance: NA; j_gene: TRBJ1-3; v_gene: TRBV4-3; CDR3aa: CARLNKGQEGNTIYF; CDR3nt: TGCGCCCGCCTTAATAAAGGACAGGAGGGAAACACCATATATTTT
d_gene: NA; abundance: few; j_gene: TRBJ1-3; v_gene: TRBV3-1/TRBV3-2; CDR3aa: CASSQNPTEGNTIYF; CDR3nt: TGTGCCAGCAGCCAAAATCCGACAGAAGGAAACACCATATATTTT
d_gene: NA; abundance: NA; j_gene: TRBJ1-1; v_gene: TRBV19; CDR3aa: CASSIGVEAFF; CDR3nt: TGTGCCAGTAGTATCGGGGTTGAAGCTTTCTTT
d_gene: NA; abundance: NA; j_gene: TRBJ2-1; v_gene: TRBV2; CDR3aa: CASRGLPGNEQFF; CDR3nt: TGTGCCAGTCGGGGACTCCCCGGCAATGAGCAGTTCTTC
d_gene: TRBD2; abundance: NA; j_gene: TRBJ2-3; v_gene: TRBV5-1; CDR3aa: CASSPGSGRSTDTQYF; CDR3nt: TGCGCCAGCAGCCCGGGAAGCGGGAGAAGCACAGATACGCAGTATTTT
d_gene: NA; abundance: NA; j_gene: TRBJ1-1; v_gene: TRBV3-1/TRBV3-2; CDR3aa: CASSPGILNTEAFF; CDR3nt: TGTGCCAGCAGCCCCGGGATATTGAACACTGAAGCTTTCTTT
d_gene: NA; abundance: NA; j_gene: TRBJ2-5; v_gene: TRBV7-9; CDR3aa: CASSPTGRETQYF; CDR3nt: TGTGCCAGCAGCCCGACAGGGAGGGAGACCCAGTACTTC
d_gene: TRBD1; abundance: NA; j_gene: TRBJ1-5; v_gene: TRBV25-1; CDR3aa: CASSGSPGQNNQPQHF; CDR3nt: TGTGCCAGCAGCGGATCCCCGGGACAGAACAATCAGCCCCAGCATTTT
d_gene: TRBD1; abundance: NA; j_gene: TRBJ1-1; v_gene: TRBV3-1/TRBV3-2; CDR3aa: CASSQRSRGQMNTEAFF; CDR3nt: TGTGCCAGCAGTCAGCGAAGCAGGGGGCAGATGAACACTGAAGCTTTCTTT
d_gene: NA; abundance: NA; j_gene: TRBJ2-7; v_gene: TRBV27; CDR3aa: CASSLSGRETYEQYF; CDR3nt: TGTGCCAGCAGTTTATCGGGCAGAGAAACCTACGAGCAGTACTTC
d_gene: TRBD1; abundance: NA; j_gene: TRBJ1-5; v_gene: TRBV28; CDR3aa: CASSPDRGWQPQHF; CDR3nt: TGTGCCAGCAGTCCGGACAGGGGGTGGCAGCCCCAGCATTTT
d_gene: TRBD1; abundance: NA; j_gene: TRBJ1-1; v_gene: TRBV29-1; CDR3aa: CSVGQGASEAFF; CDR3nt: TGCAGCGTTGGACAGGGGGCTTCTGAAGCTTTCTTT
d_gene: TRBD2; abundance: NA; j_gene: TRBJ2-1; v_gene: TRBV11-2; CDR3aa: CASSLWSGGYNEQFF; CDR3nt: TGTGCCAGCAGCTTATGGTCGGGAGGGTACAATGAGCAGTTCTTC
d_gene: TRBD1; abundance: NA; j_gene: TRBJ1-4; v_gene: TRBV29-1; CDR3aa: CSVEDRGPNEKLFF; CDR3nt: TGCAGCGTAGAAGACAGGGGCCCGAATGAAAAACTGTTTTTT
d_gene: NA; abundance: NA; j_gene: TRBJ1-1; v_gene: TRBV6-5; CDR3aa: CASSYGQGNMNTEAFF; CDR3nt: TGTGCCAGCAGTTACGGGCAGGGAAATATGAACACTGAAGCTTTCTTT
d_gene: NA; abundance: NA; j_gene: TRBJ1-5; v_gene: TRBV28; CDR3aa: CASSLGAGGQPQHF; CDR3nt: TGTGCCAGCAGTTTAGGGGCCGGGGGTCAGCCCCAGCATTTT
d_gene: NA; abundance: NA; j_gene: TRBJ2-3; v_gene: TRBV5-6; CDR3aa: CASSLVRDTQYF; CDR3nt: TGTGCCAGCAGCTTGGTGAGGGATACGCAGTATTTT
d_gene: TRBD1; abundance: NA; j_gene: TRBJ2-1; v_gene: TRBV7-2; CDR3aa: CASSLDRVTYNEQFF; CDR3nt: TGTGCCAGCAGCCTGGACAGGGTGACCTACAATGAGCAGTTCTTC
d_gene: NA; abundance: NA; j_gene: TRBJ2-5; v_gene: TRBV18; CDR3aa: CASSPLRETQYF; CDR3nt: TGTGCCAGCTCACCACTCCGGGAGACCCAGTACTTC
d_gene: NA; abundance: NA; j_gene: TRBJ2-5; v_gene: TRBV2; CDR3aa: CASSELGLASETQYF; CDR3nt: TGTGCCAGCAGTGAATTGGGGCTTGCTTCGGAGACCCAGTACTTC
d_gene: NA; abundance: NA; j_gene: TRBJ2-1; v_gene: TRBV24-1; CDR3aa: CATRGAPSSYNEQFF; CDR3nt: TGTGCCACCCGCGGAGCGCCGAGCTCCTACAATGAGCAGTTCTTC
d_gene: NA; abundance: NA; j_gene: TRBJ2-7; v_gene: TRBV5-1; CDR3aa: CASSLEGAPSYEQYF; CDR3nt: TGCGCCAGCAGCTTAGAAGGGGCACCCTCCTACGAGCAGTACTTC
d_gene: NA; abundance: NA; j_gene: TRBJ2-1; v_gene: TRBV12-5; CDR3aa: CASGLDSNEQFF; CDR3nt: TGTGCTAGTGGTTTGGACAGCAATGAGCAGTTCTTC
d_gene: TRBD1; abundance: NA; j_gene: TRBJ2-5; v_gene: TRBV27; CDR3aa: CASSFYGNRGFRETQYF; CDR3nt: TGTGCCAGCAGTTTCTATGGGAACAGGGGTTTTCGGGAGACCCAGTACTTC
d_gene: NA; abundance: once; j_gene: TRBJ2-3; v_gene: TRBV11-3; CDR3aa: CASSPRQKDTQYF; CDR3nt: TGTGCCAGCAGCCCCAGACAGAAAGATACGCAGTATTTT
d_gene: TRBD2; abundance: NA; j_gene: TRBJ2-3; v_gene: TRBV14; CDR3aa: CASSQLAGIGDTQYF; CDR3nt: TGTGCCAGCAGCCAACTAGCGGGGATCGGGGATACGCAGTATTTT
d_gene: NA; abundance: NA; j_gene: TRBJ2-7; v_gene: TRBV19; CDR3aa: CASKGAGPQYF; CDR3nt: TGTGCCAGTAAAGGGGCGGGACCTCAGTACTTC
d_gene: TRBD1; abundance: NA; j_gene: TRBJ2-4; v_gene: TRBV5-8; CDR3aa: CASSLLGQGQWKKGHF; CDR3nt: TGTGCCAGCAGCTTGCTGGGACAGGGGCAGTGGAAGAAGGGTCACTTC
d_gene: TRBD1; abundance: NA; j_gene: TRBJ2-1; v_gene: TRBV5-1; CDR3aa: CASSFPGQGTGEQFF; CDR3nt: TGCGCCAGCAGCTTCCCGGGACAGGGGACGGGTGAGCAGTTCTTC
d_gene: TRBD1; abundance: NA; j_gene: TRBJ1-4; v_gene: TRBV27; CDR3aa: CASSPDRGSGEKLFF; CDR3nt: TGTGCCAGCAGTCCCGACAGGGGGTCGGGTGAAAAACTGTTTTTT
d_gene: TRBD1; abundance: NA; j_gene: TRBJ2-1; v_gene: TRBV18; CDR3aa: CASSPRQGNEQFF; CDR3nt: TGTGCCAGCTCTCCCAGACAGGGTAATGAGCAGTTCTTC
d_gene: NA; abundance: NA; j_gene: TRBJ1-1; v_gene: TRBV5-5; CDR3aa: CASSVQGGTEAFF; CDR3nt: TGTGCCAGCAGCGTTCAGGGTGGGACTGAAGCTTTCTTT
d_gene: NA; abundance: NA; j_gene: TRBJ1-4; v_gene: TRBV18; CDR3aa: CASSPGKEKLFF; CDR3nt: TGTGCCAGCTCACCCGGGAAGGAAAAACTGTTTTTT
d_gene: NA; abundance: NA; j_gene: TRBJ1-4; v_gene: TRBV7-8; CDR3aa: CASSPDSGTRYEKLFF; CDR3nt: TGTGCCAGCAGCCCAGACTCCGGGACACGATATGAAAAACTGTTTTTT
d_gene: TRBD1; abundance: NA; j_gene: TRBJ2-2; v_gene: TRBV5-1; CDR3aa: CASSLGTGHTGELFF; CDR3nt: TGCGCCAGCAGCTTGGGGACAGGGCACACCGGGGAGCTGTTTTTT
d_gene: TRBD1; abundance: few; j_gene: TRBJ1-2; v_gene: TRBV27; CDR3aa: CASSLYGQGGRYTF; CDR3nt: TGTGCCAGCAGTTTATATGGACAGGGAGGCCGCTACACCTTC
d_gene: TRBD2; abundance: once; j_gene: TRBJ2-5; v_gene: TRBV9; CDR3aa: CASSPGTTQETQYF; CDR3nt: TGTGCCAGCAGCCCCGGGACTACTCAAGAGACCCAGTACTTC
d_gene: NA; abundance: NA; j_gene: TRBJ1-1; v_gene: TRBV18; CDR3aa: CASSPIISIRSNTEAFF; CDR3nt: TGTGCCAGCTCACCAATAATATCTATACGATCTAACACTGAAGCTTTCTTT
d_gene: NA; abundance: NA; j_gene: TRBJ2-7; v_gene: TRBV19; CDR3aa: CASRQESNEQYF; CDR3nt: TGTGCCAGTCGACAGGAGAGCAACGAGCAGTACTTC